The 22 T cell receptor beta chains reported below all come from one sample, sequenced in a study of T cell responses to AZD1222 COVID-19 vaccine. Profiling relied on immunoSEQ multiplex PCR, and the TCRdb table lists in-frame clones only, not all of them. The sample contains over 110,000 clones, approximately 94% of which appear only once. The sample in question was peripheral blood, obtained on day 0 of AZD1222 vaccination. All receptors come from an adult in good health.

The chain carries TRBV19 and TRBJ1-1, with 9 bases matching TRBD1. Unmatched junction bases numbered 7, after V lost 5 bases and J lost 6 bases. CDR1 and CDR2 (germline): LNHDA, SQIVND (reference sequence). CDR3 length: 14 amino acids. The CDR3 sequence: CASSLPGQGAEAFF. DNA for the CDR3: TGTGCCAGTAGTCTTCCGGGACAGGGAGCTGAAGCTTTCTTT.

This chain uses TRBV18 with TRBJ2-5; D perhaps matches TRBD1 (5 bases). Trimming stripped 3 bases from V and 3 bases from J, with 8 bases between. The CDR3 covers 13 residues. Germline V gives CDR1 KGHSH, CDR2 LQKENI. The CDR3 loop reads CASSPGQEETQYF. DNA of the CDR3: TGTGCCAGCTCACCCGGACAAGAAGAGACCCAGTACTTC. The full variable domain, in which reference TRBV18 and TRBJ2-5 provide the parts outside the CDR3, is NAGVMQNPRHLVRRRGQEARLRCSPMKGHSHVYWYRQLPEEGLKFMVYLQKENIIDESGMPKERFSAEFPKEGPSILRIQQVVRGDSAAYFCASSPGQEETQYFGPGTRLLVL.

A few counts support this clone. The rearrangement uses TRBV6-7 and TRBJ2-7; possibly TRBD2 for D (6 bases). TRBV6-7 is classed as an ORF, of uncertain function. V was cut by 4 bases and J by 2 bases, with 9 bases left in between. The CDR3 runs 13 residues. CDR3 in DNA: TGTGCCAGCAGTTCTAGCGCCCCCTACGAGCAGTACTTC. Translated: CASSSSAPYEQYF.

The rearrangement links TRBV7-3 to TRBJ2-7; D perhaps matches TRBD1 (6 bases). Trimming took 0 bases from V and 3 from J, leaving 6 bases between them. CDR1 and CDR2 from the germline V gene are SGHTA and FQGTGA. The CDR3 is made up of 13 amino acids. The CDR3: CASSLTRGYEQYF. The CDR3, as DNA: TGTGCCAGCAGCTTAACCAGGGGCTACGAGCAGTACTTC.

The chain recombines TRBV7-9 with TRBJ2-7, with a weak D call TRBD1 (5 bases). The germline V gene has CDR1 SEHNR and CDR2 FQNEAQ (reference sequence). The V gene lost 4 bases and the J gene lost 6 bases, with 10 bases spanning the gap. The CDR3 has 12 residues. The CDR3: CASSSDRGEQYF. The CDR3 DNA sequence: TGTGCCAGCAGCTCAGACAGAGGCGAGCAGTACTTC.

CDR3: CASSLGAGGPTDTQYF. Written as DNA, the CDR3 is TGCGCCAGCAGCCTCGGGGCGGGAGGGCCCACAGATACGCAGTATTTT. This chain joins TRBV5-1 and TRBJ2-3, with TRBD2 matching 9 bases. Germline CDR1 SGHRS, CDR2 YFSETQ. V was pared by 4 bases and J by 2 bases, with 8 bases of the junction left unmatched. The CDR3 loop spans 16 amino acids.

The chain has TRBV11-2 and TRBJ1-3; possibly TRBD1 for D (6 bases). With 1 base removed from V and 0 bases from J, the gap between germline ends came to 7 bases. The length of the CDR3 is 15 residues. Germline lookup yields CDR1 SGHAT and CDR2 FQNNGV. For the CDR3, the DNA is TGTGCCAGCAGCTTAGGAGGGGGCTCTGGAAACACCATATATTTT. It translates to CASSLGGGSGNTIYF.

The V and J genes are TRBV14 and TRBJ2-1, with 7 nucleotides matching TRBD2. This CDR3 has 14 amino acids. With 6 bases clipped from V and 2 bases from J, the junction kept 4 bases outside the gene matches. Germline loops: CDR1 SGHDN, CDR2 FVKESK. This CDR3 reads CASSLSGPYNEQFF. CDR3 DNA sequence: TGTGCCAGCAGTCTTAGCGGGCCCTACAATGAGCAGTTCTTC. Together with reference TRBV14 and TRBJ2-1, the CDR3 gives the full variable domain: EAGVTQFPSHSVIEKGQTVTLRCDPISGHDNLYWYRRVMGKEIKFLLHFVKESKQDESGMPNNRFLAERTGGTYSTLKVQPAELEDSGVYFCASSLSGPYNEQFFGPGTRLTVL.

Of note for this clone: The junction departs from the called germline gene at one end, perhaps through a read error. V gene TRBV3-1 (or the pseudogene TRBV3-2) combines with J gene TRBJ1-2, with a possible D match to TRBD1 (6 bases). The CDR3 extends over 12 amino acids. Germline values: CDR1 LGHDT, CDR2 YNNKEL (reference sequence). The CDR3 region has the DNA TGTGCCAGCAGCCCCCGAGTGCCGGGACAAGCGTTC. It yields the protein CASSPRVPGQAF.

The chain employs TRBV5-1 and TRBJ2-5; the D gene is possibly TRBD1 (5 bases). Trimming stripped 7 bases from V and 3 bases from J, with 19 bases between. Germline CDR1 and CDR2: SGHRS and YFSETQ. The CDR3 spans 15 residues. The CDR3 sequence: CASCLAAAREETQYF. CDR3 in DNA: TGCGCCAGCTGCCTGGCCGCGGCCAGGGAAGAGACCCAGTACTTC.

V gene TRBV10-3 combines with J gene TRBJ2-2, with D perhaps TRBD1 (6 bases). Germline V gene sequence: CDR1 ENHRY, CDR2 SYGVKD. The CDR3 covers 13 residues. Trimming took 5 bases from V and 4 from J, leaving 8 bases between them. This CDR3 reads CAISLQGTGELFF. As DNA, the CDR3 is TGTGCCATCAGTTTACAGGGCACCGGGGAGCTGTTTTTT.

V gene TRBV4-1 combines with J gene TRBJ2-7; D possibly matches TRBD1 or TRBD2 (5 bases each). Germline assignment: CDR1 MGHRA and CDR2 YSYEKL. Trimming took 4 bases from V and 3 from J, leaving 22 bases between them. CDR3 length equals 17 residues. CDR3 region: CASSPAPDWDPFYEQYF. The CDR3, as DNA: TGCGCCAGCAGCCCAGCCCCAGACTGGGACCCTTTCTACGAGCAGTACTTC.

This clone showed up just once. The V gene is TRBV3-1 (or the pseudogene TRBV3-2), the J gene TRBJ2-3; 14 positions agree with TRBD2. Germline V CDR1 and CDR2: LGHDT, YNNKEL (reference sequence). V lost 2 bases, J lost 1 base, and 2 bases stayed unmatched. The CDR3 has 17 amino acids. The CDR3 sequence: CASSQKTSGRGTDTQYF. CDR3 nucleotides: TGTGCCAGCAGCCAAAAGACTAGCGGGAGGGGCACAGATACGCAGTATTTT.

Only one count was recorded for this clone. This chain links TRBV27 with TRBJ2-7; D might be TRBD1 (6 bases). Germline V gene data show CDR1 as MNHEY and CDR2 as SMNVEV (reference sequence). This CDR3 region has 14 residues. The V and J ends lost 5 bases and 3 bases respectively, with 14 bases between them. In nucleotides, the CDR3 is TGTGCCAGCAGTCCGGGACACCGGTTCTACGAGCAGTACTTC. Translated: CASSPGHRFYEQYF.

The CDR3 region has the DNA TGTGCCAGCAGAGTGGACGTAGGTTTGCCCCAGCATTTT. Protein product: CASRVDVGLPQHF. The chain employs TRBV7-2 and TRBJ1-5; no firm D call. The ends were cut back, 6 bases at V and 9 bases at J, with 15 bases in the middle. Germline assignment: CDR1 SGHTA and CDR2 FQGNSA. The CDR3 runs 13 residues.

This clone was seen just once. This chain joins TRBV6-1 and TRBJ1-2; D remains ambiguous. This CDR3 has 13 residues. The germline V gene has CDR1 MNHNS and CDR2 SASEGT. The V end lost 2 bases, the J end lost 8 bases, and 12 bases lay between the germline ends. The CDR3 protein is CASSEFEGGGYTF. The CDR3 nucleotides are TGTGCCAGCAGTGAATTCGAGGGTGGGGGCTACACCTTC.

The gene calls are TRBV6-6 and TRBJ1-2; D is unresolved. CDR1 MNHNY and CDR2 SVGAGI come from the germline V gene (reference sequence). CDR3 length equals 12 residues. V lost 3 bases and J 4 bases, leaving 6 bases between the germline ends. CDR3 sequence reads: CASSYVGYGYTF. The CDR3 DNA reads TGTGCCAGCAGTTATGTCGGCTATGGCTACACCTTC.

This chain uses TRBV3-1 (or the pseudogene TRBV3-2) with TRBJ1-3, with D uncertain. This CDR3 spans 15 amino acids. The V gene's germline CDR1 is LGHDT and CDR2 YNNKEL (reference sequence). Trimming cost V 2 bases and J 1 base, with 9 bases left between them. The CDR3: CASSQSVRSGNTIYF. As DNA, the CDR3 is TGTGCCAGCAGCCAATCTGTAAGGTCTGGAAACACCATATATTTT.

The chain uses TRBV6-6 and TRBJ2-7, with D unclear. This CDR3 is built from 14 residues. Germline CDR1 is MNHNY and CDR2 is SVGAGI (reference sequence). The V end lost 6 bases, the J end lost 9 bases, and 21 bases lay between the germline ends. CDR3 in DNA: TGTGCCAGCAGCCACGGCCGTCCCAGATACTGGCAGTACTTC. Encoded protein: CASSHGRPRYWQYF.

The chain is built from TRBV6-2 or TRBV6-3 and TRBJ2-3, with D possibly being TRBD2 (6 bases). Trimming left V 2 bases short and J 8 bases short, with 11 bases between. The CDR3 is 13 residues long. Looked up from germline, CDR1 is MNHEY and CDR2 is SVGEGT. CDR3 DNA sequence: TGTGCCAGCAGTTACGGGGGGACCGCTACGCAGTATTTT. Its protein is CASSYGGTATQYF.

This clone was seen only a few times. For the CDR3, the DNA is TGCGCCAGCAGCTCCCTAGCCACAGGGGGCATAAACGAGCAGTACTTC. Translation gives CASSSLATGGINEQYF. The rearrangement uses TRBV5-1 and TRBJ2-7; 9 bases are shared with TRBD1. V trimming: 3 bases; J trimming: 5 bases; junction bases outside the gene matches: 12. This CDR3 contains 16 residues. CDR1 is SGHRS and CDR2 is YFSETQ in the germline V gene.

The rearrangement links TRBV15 to TRBJ2-3; D is perhaps TRBD2 (5 bases). Trimming cost V 3 bases and J 4 bases, with 20 bases left between them. Germline V gives CDR1 LNHNV, CDR2 YYDKDF (reference sequence). The CDR3 runs to 17 residues. CDR3 DNA: TGTGCCACCAGCAGCCACTCACTAGTTCGTAGCGCAGATACGCAGTATTTT. Translation gives CATSSHSLVRSADTQYF.